This TCR beta chain derives from a study of T cell responses to AZD1222 COVID-19 vaccine. Study-wide background: Second doses at about 4 or about 12 weeks were pooled.

Germline-derived CDR1 and CDR2 are SGHAT and FQNNGV. The CDR3 length is 14 residues. Trimming shortened V by 4 bases and J by 4 bases, and 13 bases separated the two germline ends. Findings of the study overall: A reported finding is that nearly half of spike-specific TCRs target unmutated variant regions. The donors showed a predominance of white British ancestry and of females, with possible underestimation of clonal diversity. Spike-specific TCR repertoires showed rising breadth and depth after two AZD1222 doses.

The repertoire was sequenced with immunoSEQ multiplex PCR; TCRdb's copy has only in-frame clones and lacks some. Seen here are tens of thousands of clones, approximately 90% observed once, and the top ten hold about 5.2%. Turning to this clone: Its antigen is undetermined.

The sequences come from peripheral blood, collected on day 0 of AZD1222 vaccination. The V gene is TRBV11-2, the J gene TRBJ1-2; tentatively, D is TRBD1 (5 bases). This TCR was recovered from an adult in good health. This chain's CDR3 is CASSSIRGSYGYTF. In nucleotides, the CDR3 is TGTGCCAGCAGCTCTATTAGGGGTAGCTATGGCTACACCTTC.